This T cell receptor (beta chain) was observed in a study of cytomegalovirus exposure and HLA in healthy donors. The PCR made use of 60 Vbeta and 13 Jbeta primers. Profiling relied on immunoSEQ multiplex PCR, and the TCRdb table lists in-frame clones only, not all of them. The sample holds fewer than 200,000 clones, roughly 87% seen once. A remark on this clone: Its antigen remains unknown.

Overall study results and limits: Sequencing likely caused a cluster of highly shared sequence variants. CMV serostatus was the only recorded immune exposure for donors. A missense variant in DCLRE1C was later tied to TCR beta V- and J-gene trimming.

V lost 4 bases, J lost 6 bases, and 7 bases stayed unmatched. The germline CDR1 and CDR2 sequences are MNHEY and SMNVEV (reference sequence). The CDR3 is 14 residues long. Each of the donors was a healthy bone marrow donor. This chain joins TRBV27 and TRBJ2-7; 9 nucleotides line up with TRBD1. The sequenced material came from PBMCs. This sequence was found in a boy younger than 10 in good health and CMV-seronegative. The CDR3 is CASSSGTGFSEQYF. In DNA, the CDR3 is TGTGCCAGCAGTTCCGGGACAGGGTTCTCCGAGCAGTACTTC.